This T cell receptor (beta chain) is from a study of T cells in Graves' hyperthyroidism and ophthalmopathy. Study outcomes and limitations: Among thyroid clonotypes expanded above 0.001, most also appeared in blood. For ophthalmopathy, model prediction preceded onset by a median roughly 6.5 months.

This clonotype was detected many times. Its antigen remains unknown. Uncontrolled infection, other autoimmune disease, pregnancy or lactation disqualified patients from enrolment. Diagnosis rested on symptoms, serum thyroxine and TRAb, thyroid ultrasound, and orbital computed tomography. Amplification yielded TCR beta CDR3 regions, with RNA transcripts as the source. Carried out on the TCR CDR3, a first-round RT-PCR used the HTBI primer set. TCRdb itself ran the multiplex PCR reads through MiXCR, one entry per CDR3 protein. Here the sample spans 200,000 or so distinct CDR3 sequences, approximately 16% being singletons. CDR1 MNHEY and CDR2 SMNVEV come from the germline V gene (reference sequence). The ends were cut back, 2 bases at V and 5 bases at J, with 10 bases in the middle. This CDR3 is 14 amino acids long.

The chain combines TRBV27 with TRBJ2-1; D ambiguous. Sample: blood. The sequence derives from a woman in her forties or fifties with Graves' hyperthyroidism. CDR3 sequence reads: CASSLISADNEQFF. The CDR3 DNA sequence: TGTGCCAGCAGTTTAATTTCGGCAGACAATGAGCAGTTCTTC.